This TCR beta chain derives from a study of T cell responses to AZD1222 COVID-19 vaccine. Points from the study as a whole: White British donors predominated, females outnumbered males, and clonal diversity was possibly underestimated. Spike-specific TCR breadth and depth both grew after two AZD1222 doses.

Sequencing was performed with immunoSEQ multiplex PCR; in TCRdb, only in-frame clones are kept and a portion is missing. The sample carries fewer than 200,000 clones, around nine tenths recorded once. As regards this clone: Antigen: not known.

J gave up 10 bases and V 3 bases, and 7 bases lay outside the gene matches. The CDR3 length is 14 residues. The V gene's germline CDR1 is SGHNT and CDR2 YENEEA. This material consisted of peripheral blood, taken on day 0 of AZD1222 vaccination. This TCR was sampled from an adult in good health. V and J are TRBV11-3 and TRBJ1-1, with 11 bases aligning to TRBD1. CDR3 bases: TGTGCCAGCAGCTTGGGACAGGGGGTAGGGGGAGCTTTCTTT. Its protein product is CASSLGQGVGGAFF.